Following are 23 T cell receptor beta chains from one sample sequenced in a study of cytomegalovirus exposure and HLA in healthy donors. Primers: 60 Vbeta forward and 13 Jbeta reverse. The method was immunoSEQ multiplex PCR; TCRdb's version includes in-frame clones alone and lacks a portion of them. The data hold 180,000 or so clones, with 76% observed a single time. The sequenced sample consisted of PBMCs. The origin of the receptors is a man between 18 and 35 years old in good health and CMV-seronegative.

CDR3 DNA sequence: TGTGCCAGCGCACTAGCGAACTCCTACAATGAGCAGTTCTTC. Its protein is CASALANSYNEQFF. V is TRBV6-1 and J is TRBJ2-1; 7 positions agree with TRBD2. After removal of 8 bases from V and 0 bases from J, the junction contained 4 bases not matched to a gene. The CDR3 spans 14 residues. Germline lookup yields CDR1 MNHNS and CDR2 SASEGT.

The chain uses TRBV7-9 and TRBJ2-7; possibly TRBD2 for D (5 bases). CDR3 length: 15 amino acids. Germline CDR1 SEHNR, CDR2 FQNEAQ (reference sequence). The V end lost 0 bases, the J end lost 0 bases, and 9 bases lay between the germline ends. The CDR3 sequence: CASSLAIGSSYEQYF. In DNA form, the CDR3 reads TGTGCCAGCAGCTTAGCGATTGGGAGCTCCTACGAGCAGTACTTC.

The chain is built from TRBV5-4 and TRBJ2-3, with 8 bases that match TRBD1. The V gene end was trimmed by 2 bases and the J gene end by 3 bases; junction bases not matched to a gene: 2. Germline V gene lookup returns CDR1 SGHNT and CDR2 YYREEE (reference sequence). The CDR3 loop spans 14 amino acids. This CDR3 is CASSLRTGTDTQYF. Written as DNA, the CDR3 is TGTGCCAGCAGCTTACGGACAGGGACAGATACGCAGTATTTT.

This clone was detected only a few times. The genes are TRBV4-1 and TRBJ1-4; 8 bases are shared with TRBD1. The CDR3 contains 15 residues. Trimming cost V 4 bases and J 8 bases; bases outside gene matches: 9. Per the germline V gene, CDR1 is MGHRA and CDR2 is YSYEKL. The CDR3 sequence: CASSRTVGTGEKLFF. The CDR3 DNA follows: TGCGCCAGCAGCCGCACAGTCGGGACAGGAGAAAAACTGTTTTTT.

This clone was seen once. This chain joins TRBV28 and TRBJ2-7; 11 bases fit TRBD2. V trimming: 6 bases; J trimming: 2 bases; junction bases outside the gene matches: 9. The CDR3 is made up of 16 amino acids. Germline V gene lookup returns CDR1 MDHEN and CDR2 SYDVKM. Written as DNA, the CDR3 is TGTGCCAGCAGGGGACCCGGGACTAGCGGTCCCTACGAGCAGTACTTC. Amino acids: CASRGPGTSGPYEQYF.

This clone appeared a single time. The chain is built from TRBV28 and TRBJ2-7, with D perhaps TRBD1 (6 bases). The CDR3 length is 14 residues. CDR1 is MDHEN and CDR2 is SYDVKM in the germline V gene. V lost 6 bases and J lost 5, with 17 bases in between. The CDR3 DNA reads TGTGCCAGCAGATCAGGGGCCCTAATGGACGAGCAGTACTTC. This gives the protein CASRSGALMDEQYF.

This clone was picked up a small number of times. V is TRBV27 and J is TRBJ2-2; TRBD2 matches at 12 bases. The CDR3 length is 20 residues. Germline lookup yields CDR1 MNHEY and CDR2 SMNVEV (reference sequence). V trimming: 5 bases; J trimming: 4 bases; junction bases outside the gene matches: 17. The CDR3 spells CASSILGKLAGGRSTGELFF. CDR3 nucleotide sequence: TGTGCCAGCAGTATCCTTGGGAAGCTAGCGGGGGGGCGTAGCACCGGGGAGCTGTTTTTT.

The chain joins TRBV7-6 to TRBJ1-2; D remains ambiguous. The CDR3 is 13 amino acids. V lost 5 bases, J lost 0 bases, and 7 bases lay in between. CDR1 is SGHVS, CDR2 FNYEAQ, per germline. In DNA form, the CDR3 reads TGTGCCAGCAGCCCCGGGACTAACTATGGCTACACCTTC. Residues: CASSPGTNYGYTF.

The chain is built from TRBV14 and TRBJ2-7; maybe TRBD2 (6 bases). The CDR3 is 12 amino acids. Germline V CDR1 and CDR2: SGHDN, FVKESK. Trimming shortened V by 1 base and J by 6 bases, and 7 bases separated the two germline ends. The CDR3 is CASSQVRGEQYF. CDR3 in DNA: TGTGCCAGCAGCCAAGTGCGGGGCGAGCAGTACTTC.

This chain uses TRBV6-1 with TRBJ2-5; D perhaps matches TRBD2 (5 bases). The CDR3 consists of 14 residues. V lost 1 base and J lost 2, with 8 bases in between. CDR1 and CDR2 (germline): MNHNS, SASEGT. CDR3 residues: CASSEGLAQETQYF. Here the CDR3 DNA reads TGTGCCAGCAGTGAAGGGCTAGCTCAAGAGACCCAGTACTTC.

V gene TRBV6-1 combines with J gene TRBJ2-5; D ambiguous. The germline gives CDR1 MNHNS, CDR2 SASEGT. Trimming cost V 8 bases and J 0 bases, with 10 bases left between them. This CDR3 is 13 amino acids long. This CDR3 reads CASFTQYQETQYF. In DNA, the CDR3 is TGTGCCAGCTTCACGCAGTACCAAGAGACCCAGTACTTC.

This sequence joins TRBV25-1 and TRBJ2-7; 9 nucleotides align to TRBD1. V lost 2 bases to trimming and J lost 5 bases; unmatched junction nucleotides: 10. CDR1 and CDR2 (germline): MGHDK, SYGVNS. The CDR3 is 16 amino acids. The CDR3 reads CASSERKGQGRDEQYF. The CDR3 DNA is TGTGCCAGCAGTGAAAGGAAGGGACAGGGTAGGGACGAGCAGTACTTC.

This chain joins TRBV4-1 and TRBJ2-3, with D unclear. The germline V gene encodes CDR1 MGHRA and CDR2 YSYEKL. V was shortened by 2 bases and J by 1 base, with 10 bases between the two germline ends. The CDR3 runs 15 residues. This CDR3 is CASSQSVAGTDTQYF. In DNA form, the CDR3 reads TGCGCCAGCAGCCAAAGCGTAGCCGGCACAGATACGCAGTATTTT.

This clone was counted between two and nine times. This chain joins TRBV6-1 and TRBJ2-7; 7 nucleotides align to TRBD1. V shed 5 bases, J shed 2 bases, and the junction held 6 bases outside the gene matches. Germline assignment: CDR1 MNHNS and CDR2 SASEGT. This CDR3 region has 14 residues. CDR3 bases: TGTGCCAGCAGTCTAAGGGACAGCGCCTACGAGCAGTACTTC. As protein: CASSLRDSAYEQYF.

This rearrangement joins TRBV28 to TRBJ2-7; tentative D call: TRBD1 (6 bases). CDR1 MDHEN and CDR2 SYDVKM come from the germline V gene. The ends were cut back, 1 base at V and 5 bases at J, with 21 bases in the middle. CDR3 length equals 17 residues. The CDR3 here is CASSLFLNRERGHEQYF. CDR3 nucleotide sequence: TGTGCCAGCAGTTTATTTCTTAACAGGGAACGTGGGCACGAGCAGTACTTC.

This clone has only a few counts. The chain's CDR3 is CASSRPGGGAYNEQFF. CDR3 nucleotides: TGTGCCAGCAGCCGACCGGGCGGGGGGGCCTACAATGAGCAGTTCTTC. The gene calls are TRBV7-9 and TRBJ2-1; 9 bases match TRBD2. The CDR3 has 16 residues. Germline V gene sequence: CDR1 SEHNR, CDR2 FQNEAQ (reference sequence). V was clipped by 5 bases and J by 2 bases; unmatched bases: 7.

V usage is TRBV6-5 and J usage is TRBJ2-1; 8 nucleotides match TRBD2. Per the germline V gene, CDR1 is MNHEY and CDR2 is SVGAGI. The CDR3 has 15 residues. The J segment lost 6 bases and the V segment lost 2 bases, leaving 6 bases of the junction unmatched. CDR3 sequence (DNA): TGTGCCAGCAGTTACGGTACTAGCGGCCCCAATGAGCAGTTCTTC. It codes for CASSYGTSGPNEQFF.

The V gene is TRBV7-9, the J gene TRBJ1-1, with 9 bases aligning to TRBD1. CDR1 is SEHNR and CDR2 is FQNEAQ in the germline V gene (reference sequence). V lost 5 bases to trimming and J lost 6 bases; unmatched junction nucleotides: 7. The CDR3 length is 14 residues. The CDR3 region has the DNA TGTGCCAGCAGCCGCCGACAGGGGGGGGCTGAAGCTTTCTTT. Its translation: CASSRRQGGAEAFF.

The chain combines TRBV6-6 with TRBJ2-5; perhaps TRBD1 as D (8 bases). Trimming removed 10 bases from V and 7 bases from J, with 22 bases in between. This CDR3 region has 14 residues. Germline V lookup: CDR1 MNHNY, CDR2 SVGAGI (reference sequence). The CDR3 is CATLDRTGRGTQYF. CDR3 coding DNA: TGTGCCACTTTAGATAGGACAGGGAGGGGGACCCAGTACTTC.

The rearrangement joins TRBV7-6 to TRBJ2-3; 7 bases fit TRBD1. The CDR3 runs to 16 residues. V shed 3 bases, J shed 0 bases, and the junction held 6 bases outside the gene matches. From germline, CDR1 is SGHVS and CDR2 FNYEAQ. The CDR3 DNA reads as TGTGCCAGCAGCTTTCGACAGGGAGCTAGCACAGATACGCAGTATTTT. It yields the protein CASSFRQGASTDTQYF.

V and J are TRBV18 and TRBJ1-1, with D perhaps TRBD1 (6 bases). Germline CDR1 reads KGHSH; CDR2 reads LQKENI. The CDR3 is made up of 16 amino acids. The V gene lost 6 bases and the J gene lost 0 bases, with 17 bases spanning the gap. The CDR3 spells CASSLGMGQLNTEAFF. CDR3 nucleotides: TGTGCCAGCTCCTTGGGGATGGGACAACTGAACACTGAAGCTTTCTTT.

V and J are TRBV5-5 and TRBJ1-5; 7 nucleotides line up with TRBD1. CDR1 SGHKS and CDR2 YYEKEE come from the germline V gene (reference sequence). V shed 2 bases and J 1 base; nucleotides not matched to a gene: 3. The CDR3 runs 15 residues. CDR3 coding DNA: TGTGCCAGCAGCTTAGGGGGCATCAGCAATCAGCCCCAGCATTTT. Translated, it gives CASSLGGISNQPQHF.

The J gene is TRBJ2-7, the V gene TRBV6-1, with TRBD1 matching over 9 bases. Unmatched junction bases numbered 5, after V lost 4 bases and J lost 1 base. The CDR3 sequence is 15 residues long. Germline loops: CDR1 MNHNS, CDR2 SASEGT. DNA of the CDR3: TGTGCCAGCAGTGCCGGGACAGGGAATTCCTACGAGCAGTACTTC. Translation gives CASSAGTGNSYEQYF.